This T cell receptor beta chain appears in the sequencing data of a study of T cells after yellow fever vaccination. As concerns this clonotype: Its antigen is still unknown.

Broader study findings: Boosting was followed by the reappearance of most primary-vaccination clones (around 96% CD4, about 88% CD8).

Germline CDR1 reads LNHDA; CDR2 reads SQIVND (reference sequence). The length of the CDR3 is 15 residues. V was pared by 1 base and J by 1 base, with 11 bases between. A single record per CDR3 protein comes from TCRdb applying MiXCR to the 5' RACE reads. The table has 300,000 to 400,000 distinct CDR3 sequences, around an eighth seen once; the top ten hold around 3%. The rearrangement uses TRBV19 and TRBJ2-7, with D unclear. The material was CD4+ T cells sorted from PBMCs, obtained 15 days after the yellow fever booster vaccination. The source is a young man who received the YFV17D yellow fever vaccine. For the CDR3, the DNA is TGTGCCAGTAGTATAGGGGGAATGTTTTCCTACGAGCAGTACTTC. It is translated as CASSIGGMFSYEQYF.